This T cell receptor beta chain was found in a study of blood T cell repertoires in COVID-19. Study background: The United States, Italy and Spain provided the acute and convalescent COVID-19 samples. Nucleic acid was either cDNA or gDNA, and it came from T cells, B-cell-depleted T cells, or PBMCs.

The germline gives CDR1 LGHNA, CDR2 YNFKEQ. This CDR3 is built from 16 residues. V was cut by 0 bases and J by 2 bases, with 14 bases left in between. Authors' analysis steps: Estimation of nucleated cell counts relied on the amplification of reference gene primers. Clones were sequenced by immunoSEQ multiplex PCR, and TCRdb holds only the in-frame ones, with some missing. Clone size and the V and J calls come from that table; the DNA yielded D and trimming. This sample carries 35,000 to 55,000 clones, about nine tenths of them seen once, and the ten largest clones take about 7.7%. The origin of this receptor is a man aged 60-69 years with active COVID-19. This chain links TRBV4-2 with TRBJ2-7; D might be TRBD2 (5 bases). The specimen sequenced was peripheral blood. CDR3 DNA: TGTGCCAGCAGCCAAGAGAGAGGACTTCAAACCTACGAGCAGTACTTC. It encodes CASSQERGLQTYEQYF.